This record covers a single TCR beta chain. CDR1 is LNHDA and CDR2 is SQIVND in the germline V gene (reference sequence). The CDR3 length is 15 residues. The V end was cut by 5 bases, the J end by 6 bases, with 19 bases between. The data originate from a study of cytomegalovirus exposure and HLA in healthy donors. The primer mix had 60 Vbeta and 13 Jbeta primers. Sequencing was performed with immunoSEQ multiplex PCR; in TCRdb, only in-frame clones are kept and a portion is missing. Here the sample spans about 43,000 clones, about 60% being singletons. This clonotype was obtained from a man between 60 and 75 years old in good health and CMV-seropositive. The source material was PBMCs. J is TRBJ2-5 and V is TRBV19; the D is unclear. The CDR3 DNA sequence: TGTGCCAGTAGTCCTCCGGGTCAGACCTGGAAGACCCAGTACTTC. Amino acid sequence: CASSPPGQTWKTQYF. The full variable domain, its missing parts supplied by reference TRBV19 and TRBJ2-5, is DGGITQSPKYLFRKEGQNVTLSCEQNLNHDAMYWYRQDPGQGLRLIYYSQIVNDFQKGDIAEGYSVSREKKESFPLTVTSAQKNPTAFYLCASSPPGQTWKTQYFGPGTRLLVL.